A single sample gave rise to the 18 T cell receptor beta chains below, sequenced in a study of beta chain features in type 1 diabetes. Study-level findings and limits: Moderate but significant shortening of TCRB CDR3s was recorded in all four CD4+ subsets from Type 1 diabetes patients.

These receptors have no known antigen. The whole isolated RNA underwent reverse transcription, so sequencing captured expressed TCRB transcripts. TCRdb keeps only in-frame clones here, not all; method: immunoSEQ multiplex PCR. The sample shows some 370,000 clones, 9.5% to 10% of them seen only once. Sequencing was done on a sample of central memory CD4+ T cells from blood. These receptor sequences come from a man aged 25-45 years with type 1 diabetes.

This clone was recorded at least ten times. The rearrangement links TRBV7-8 to TRBJ1-5; D is uncertain. The CDR3 contains 15 residues. The V and J ends lost 3 bases and 0 bases respectively, with 9 bases between them. CDR1 SGHVS and CDR2 FQNEAQ come from the germline V gene. The CDR3 DNA reads TGTGCCAGCAGCTTGCTTCTTTATAGCAATCAGCCCCAGCATTTT. Translation: CASSLLLYSNQPQHF.

This clone was observed a handful of times. The CDR3 spells CASSPFDGDDEQYF. The CDR3 region has the DNA TGTGCCAGCTCACCTTTTGACGGGGACGACGAGCAGTACTTC. The rearrangement links TRBV18 to TRBJ2-7, with D perhaps given as TRBD1 or TRBD2 (5 bases each). Germline V lookup: CDR1 KGHSH, CDR2 LQKENI. The CDR3 contains 14 residues. Trimming stripped 3 bases from V and 5 bases from J, with 14 bases between.

The sample holds a few counts of this clone. J is TRBJ2-1 and V is TRBV5-1; D not resolved. The germline CDR1 and CDR2 sequences are SGHRS and YFSETQ. The CDR3 covers 15 residues. V gave up 0 bases and J gave up 4 bases, with 11 bases separating them. CDR3 loop: CASSLGQNLYNEQFF. DNA of the CDR3: TGCGCCAGCAGCTTGGGCCAGAACCTATACAATGAGCAGTTCTTC.

The V gene is TRBV2, the J gene TRBJ2-2; 9 bases line up with TRBD1. The V gene's germline CDR1 is SNHLY and CDR2 FYNNEI. The CDR3 extends over 15 amino acids. V trimming: 6 bases; J trimming: 6 bases; junction bases outside the gene matches: 8. CDR3 sequence reads: CASSHRTGDAGELFF. Written as DNA, the CDR3 is TGTGCCAGCAGCCACCGGACAGGGGATGCCGGGGAGCTGTTTTTT.

V usage is TRBV9 and J usage is TRBJ2-5, with TRBD2 matching 9 bases. V was pared by 0 bases and J by 5 bases, with 2 bases of the junction left unmatched. CDR1 and CDR2 from the germline V gene are SGDLS and YYNGEE. The CDR3 loop spans 14 amino acids. This CDR3 reads CASSVDLAGETQYF. The CDR3 nucleotides read TGTGCCAGCAGCGTAGACCTAGCGGGGGAGACCCAGTACTTC. Together with reference TRBV9 and TRBJ2-5, the CDR3 gives the full variable domain: DSGVTQTPKHLITATGQRVTLRCSPRSGDLSVYWYQQSLDQGLQFLIQYYNGEERAKGNILERFSAQQFPDLHSELNLSSLELGDSALYFCASSVDLAGETQYFGPGTRLLVL.

The rearrangement uses TRBV18 and TRBJ2-7; tentatively, D is TRBD2 (6 bases). The germline V gene has CDR1 KGHSH and CDR2 LQKENI. The CDR3 runs to 13 residues. V was shortened by 6 bases and J by 6 bases, with 15 bases between the two germline ends. The CDR3 protein is CASSTYGSREQYF. CDR3 DNA sequence: TGTGCCAGCTCTACCTACGGGAGTCGCGAGCAGTACTTC.

This clone showed up just a few times. An end of the junction differs from the germline gene, which may be a read error. This chain links TRBV6-6 with TRBJ2-6; no definite D call. Germline assignment: CDR1 MNHNY and CDR2 SVGAGI (reference sequence). The CDR3 sequence is 13 residues long. In nucleotides, the CDR3 is TGTGCCAGCAGTAACTCTGGGGCCAACGTCCTGACTTTC. The encoded protein is CASSNSGANVLTF.

The chain is built from TRBV6-5 and TRBJ2-5; a possible D gene is TRBD1 (5 bases). Germline V gives CDR1 MNHEY, CDR2 SVGAGI. V shed 5 bases and J shed 2 bases, with 9 bases lying between them. The CDR3 is made up of 13 amino acids. CDR3 DNA sequence: TGTGCCAGCAGTCCTCAGGGACAAGAGACCCAGTACTTC. This encodes CASSPQGQETQYF.

This clone was seen many times. The chain joins TRBV5-1 to TRBJ1-4, with D tentatively TRBD1 (5 bases). V was clipped by 0 bases and J by 3 bases, with 6 bases between them. The germline V gene has CDR1 SGHRS and CDR2 YFSETQ. This CDR3 spans 14 amino acids. CDR3 sequence reads: CASSLEQANEKLFF. Written as DNA, the CDR3 is TGCGCCAGCAGCTTGGAACAGGCTAATGAAAAACTGTTTTTT.

The V and J genes are TRBV5-1 and TRBJ2-5; D gene ambiguous. The ends were cut back, 0 bases at V and 1 base at J, with 7 bases in the middle. CDR1 and CDR2 (germline): SGHRS, YFSETQ. This CDR3 has 14 residues. The DNA of the CDR3 is TGCGCCAGCAGCTTGGTTGGTAGCCAAGAGACCCAGTACTTC. Translated, it gives CASSLVGSQETQYF.

J is TRBJ2-1 and V is TRBV28; the match to TRBD1 covers 9 bases. The junction had 10 bases not matched to a gene; V was cut back by 6 bases and J by 4 bases. The CDR3 is 16 residues long. Germline V CDR1 and CDR2: MDHEN, SYDVKM. CDR3 DNA: TGTGCCAGCAGCCTCCCCGGACAGGGGCGGTACAATGAGCAGTTCTTC. This gives the protein CASSLPGQGRYNEQFF.

This clone was seen a few times. J is TRBJ2-1 and V is TRBV19; D is possibly TRBD2 (6 bases). The CDR3 length is 16 residues. CDR1 and CDR2 (germline): LNHDA, SQIVND (reference sequence). V was cut by 5 bases and J by 0 bases, with 14 bases left in between. The CDR3 region is CASSVSAGSSYNEQFF. The CDR3 region has the DNA TGTGCCAGTAGTGTTTCGGCGGGGAGCTCCTACAATGAGCAGTTCTTC. Variable domain in full (rest from reference TRBV19 and TRBJ2-1): DGGITQSPKYLFRKEGQNVTLSCEQNLNHDAMYWYRQDPGQGLRLIYYSQIVNDFQKGDIAEGYSVSREKKESFPLTVTSAQKNPTAFYLCASSVSAGSSYNEQFFGPGTRLTVL.

The chain is built from TRBV4-1 and TRBJ1-2, with D unclear. Trimming left V 0 bases short and J 4 bases short, with 9 bases between. The CDR3 runs 14 residues. CDR1 and CDR2 (germline): MGHRA, YSYEKL. The DNA for the CDR3 is TGCGCCAGCAGCCAAGACGGTAAACCCTATGGCTACACCTTC. This sequence encodes CASSQDGKPYGYTF.

This clone was observed a handful of times. V usage is TRBV29-1 and J usage is TRBJ2-6; D is possibly TRBD1 (6 bases). V was pared by 2 bases and J by 4 bases, with 9 bases between. The CDR3 covers 14 residues. Germline assignment: CDR1 SQVTM and CDR2 ANQGSEA. The CDR3: CSVEQGSGANVLTF. As DNA, the CDR3 is TGCAGCGTTGAACAGGGGTCCGGGGCCAACGTCCTGACTTTC. The variable domain in full, with the rest retrieved from reference TRBV29-1 and TRBJ2-6, is SAVISQKPSRDICQRGTSLTIQCQVDSQVTMMFWYRQQPGQSLTLIATANQGSEATYESGFVIDKFPISRPNLTFSTLTVSNMSPEDSSIYLCSVEQGSGANVLTFGAGSRLTVL.

This clone was counted a few times. This chain links TRBV5-1 with TRBJ1-2, with no clear D. The CDR3 runs 13 residues. The ends were cut back, 4 bases at V and 1 base at J, with 8 bases in the middle. The germline V gene has CDR1 SGHRS and CDR2 YFSETQ. The chain's CDR3 is CASSATVNYGYTF. The DNA of the CDR3 is TGCGCCAGCAGCGCGACCGTTAACTATGGCTACACCTTC.

With respect to this clone: The sample carries other DNA sequences with the same CDR3. The chain links TRBV29-1 to TRBJ2-5; 8 nucleotides agree with TRBD1. Germline loops: CDR1 SQVTM, CDR2 ANQGSEA. This CDR3 spans 12 amino acids. The ends lost 3 bases at V and 4 bases at J; junction bases unmatched: 1. CDR3 in amino acids: CSVDRGRETQYF. In DNA form, the CDR3 reads TGCAGCGTTGACAGGGGGCGAGAGACCCAGTACTTC.

The gene calls are TRBV7-9 and TRBJ1-1, with D possibly TRBD1 on 6 matching bases. The CDR3 consists of 16 residues. With 4 bases removed from V and 2 bases from J, the gap between germline ends came to 17 bases. Germline CDR1 reads SEHNR; CDR2 reads FQNEAQ (reference sequence). Here the CDR3 reads CASSSTSTGYNTEAFF. The CDR3 DNA reads as TGTGCCAGCAGCTCCACTTCGACAGGCTACAACACTGAAGCTTTCTTT.

This clone was seen a handful of times. V gene TRBV7-2 combines with J gene TRBJ2-5, with TRBD2 identical over 8 bases. Trimming removed 5 bases from V and 1 base from J; junction bases left unmatched: 3. Germline V gene lookup returns CDR1 SGHTA and CDR2 FQGNSA. This CDR3 comprises 14 residues. The CDR3 bases are TGTGCCAGCAGCCCTAGCGGGCCCCAAGAGACCCAGTACTTC. It translates to CASSPSGPQETQYF.